Listed here are 21 T cell receptor beta chains from one sample, sequenced in a study of T cell responses to AZD1222 COVID-19 vaccine. Profiling relied on immunoSEQ multiplex PCR, and the TCRdb table lists in-frame clones only, not all of them. The sample contains some 150,000 clones, approximately 85% of which appear only once. This specimen was peripheral blood, taken 28 days after the second dose of the MenACWY control vaccine. The receptors come from an adult who received the MenACWY meningococcal vaccine as a control.

The V and J genes are TRBV6-5 and TRBJ1-1, with unresolved D. The CDR3 runs to 13 residues. The germline V gene has CDR1 MNHEY and CDR2 SVGAGI. V was pared by 9 bases and J by 3 bases, with 14 bases between. The CDR3, as DNA: TGTGCCAGTCACCCCGGAACCTACACTGAAGCTTTCTTT. Its translation: CASHPGTYTEAFF.

J is TRBJ1-4 and V is TRBV18; 10 bases fit TRBD1. Germline CDR1 is KGHSH and CDR2 is LQKENI. J gave up 5 bases and V 3 bases, and 3 bases lay outside the gene matches. This CDR3 spans 15 amino acids. In nucleotides, the CDR3 is TGTGCCAGCTCACCTGAGGGACAGGGGAATGAAAAACTGTTTTTT. This encodes CASSPEGQGNEKLFF.

The chain has TRBV6-5 and TRBJ1-2, with TRBD1 matching 8 bases. The CDR3 spans 15 residues. CDR1 is MNHEY and CDR2 is SVGAGI in the germline V gene. The V and J ends lost 5 bases and 4 bases, in that order; junction bases with no gene match: 9. The CDR3 region is CASSPGQGLGYGYTF. CDR3 coding DNA: TGTGCCAGCAGTCCCGGACAGGGATTGGGCTATGGCTACACCTTC.

The J gene is TRBJ2-7, the V gene TRBV7-8, with 10 bases fitting TRBD2. Germline lookup yields CDR1 SGHVS and CDR2 FQNEAQ. This CDR3 spans 15 amino acids. With 1 base clipped from V and 2 bases from J, the junction kept 2 bases outside the gene matches. The CDR3 region has the DNA TGTGCCAGCAGCTTAGAAGCGGGAGGGCCCTACGAGCAGTACTTC. Translating gives CASSLEAGGPYEQYF.

This sequence joins TRBV4-2 and TRBJ2-7; TRBD2 matches 13 bases. CDR3 size: 15 residues. Per the germline V gene, CDR1 is LGHNA and CDR2 is YNFKEQ. Germline trimming cut 4 bases from V and 1 base from J; bases unmatched to any gene: 1. The chain's CDR3 is CASSRGLAGSYEQYF. CDR3 nucleotides: TGTGCCAGCAGCCGGGGACTAGCGGGGTCCTACGAGCAGTACTTC.

The rearrangement links TRBV7-2 to TRBJ1-2; 7 nucleotides align to TRBD1. CDR3 size: 12 residues. The V gene end was trimmed by 5 bases and the J gene end by 7 bases; junction bases not matched to a gene: 4. Germline V lookup: CDR1 SGHTA, CDR2 FQGNSA. The CDR3: CASSRQGLGYTF. As DNA, the CDR3 is TGTGCCAGCAGCCGACAGGGCCTTGGCTACACCTTC. Drawing the rest from reference TRBV7-2 and TRBJ1-2, the complete variable domain is GAGVSQSPSNKVTEKGKDVELRCDPISGHTALYWYRQSLGQGLEFLIYFQGNSAPDKSGLPSDRFSAERTGGSVSTLTIQRTQQEDSAVYLCASSRQGLGYTFGSGTRLTVV.

This chain uses TRBV11-2 with TRBJ1-3; D remains ambiguous. Germline V CDR1 and CDR2: SGHAT, FQNNGV. Trimming pared 0 bases from V and 0 bases from J, leaving 9 bases between. CDR3 size: 16 residues. DNA of the CDR3: TGTGCCAGCAGCTTAGATAGGTGGGGCTCTGGAAACACCATATATTTT. Protein sequence: CASSLDRWGSGNTIYF.

J is TRBJ2-3 and V is TRBV6-5, with TRBD1 matching over 7 bases. J was trimmed by 8 bases and V by 8 bases; bases with no gene match: 13. The length of the CDR3 is 14 residues. The germline gives CDR1 MNHEY, CDR2 SVGAGI. CDR3 bases: TGTGCCAGCTTCAAAGAGGGGGCGGGCGTTACGCAGTATTTT. This translates into CASFKEGAGVTQYF.

J is TRBJ1-1 and V is TRBV28; TRBD1 agrees at 8 bases. J was trimmed by 0 bases and V by 8 bases; bases with no gene match: 11. The CDR3 spans 16 residues. CDR1 MDHEN and CDR2 SYDVKM come from the germline V gene. The DNA for the CDR3 is TGTGCCAGCGGACCTCGAGGACAGGGCATGAACACTGAAGCTTTCTTT. Its protein product is CASGPRGQGMNTEAFF.

The chain employs TRBV29-1 and TRBJ2-7; the match to TRBD2 covers 9 bases. The CDR3 totals 14 residues. Germline lookup yields CDR1 SQVTM and CDR2 ANQGSEA. Germline trimming cut 4 bases from V and 7 bases from J; bases unmatched to any gene: 11. The CDR3 sequence: CSVGLTSGKREQYF. CDR3 nucleotide sequence: TGCAGCGTTGGCTTGACTAGCGGAAAGAGGGAGCAGTACTTC.

This clone was seen a handful of times. V and J are TRBV5-1 and TRBJ1-6, with D maybe TRBD1 (5 bases). Trimming shortened V by 4 bases and J by 5 bases, and 10 bases separated the two germline ends. Germline CDR1 SGHRS, CDR2 YFSETQ. The CDR3 runs to 14 residues. The CDR3 loop is CASSRGENNSPLHF. The CDR3 coding sequence is TGCGCCAGCAGCAGGGGCGAGAATAATTCACCCCTCCACTTT.

This clone was counted once. The V call is TRBV12-3 or TRBV12-4, the J call TRBJ2-2, with TRBD2 as a possible D gene (6 bases). V gave up 4 bases and J gave up 9 bases, with 9 bases separating them. This CDR3 is built from 12 residues. The CDR3 DNA follows: TGTGCCAGCAGTTGGGGGGACCGGGAGCTGTTTTTT. Its protein is CASSWGDRELFF.

This clone was found a few times. This sequence joins TRBV9 and TRBJ2-7; D unresolved. Germline CDR1 and CDR2: SGDLS and YYNGEE. The CDR3 sequence is 15 residues long. Trimming shortened V by 1 base and J by 1 base, and 12 bases separated the two germline ends. In DNA form, the CDR3 reads TGTGCCAGCAGCGTACGAGGTAGCAGTTCCTACGAGCAGTACTTC. As protein: CASSVRGSSSYEQYF.

The genes are TRBV2 and TRBJ1-4; 9 bases fit TRBD1. J gave up 7 bases and V 5 bases, and 5 bases lay outside the gene matches. The CDR3 has 14 residues. The germline V gene encodes CDR1 SNHLY and CDR2 FYNNEI. The DNA of the CDR3 is TGTGCCAGCAGTAGGGACAGGGTTTTTGAAAAACTGTTTTTT. This codes for CASSRDRVFEKLFF.

The chain joins TRBV24-1 to TRBJ1-2; TRBD1 matches at 8 bases. This CDR3 is built from 14 residues. Germline V gives CDR1 KGHDR, CDR2 SFDVKD. V was pared by 5 bases and J by 7 bases, with 8 bases of the junction left unmatched. The CDR3 bases are TGTGCCACCAGTGCGACGACAGGGGCAGCTGGCTACACCTTC. It codes for CATSATTGAAGYTF.

The chain carries TRBV3-1 (or the pseudogene TRBV3-2) and TRBJ1-2, with 11 bases fitting TRBD1. The ends lost 3 bases at V and 8 bases at J; junction bases unmatched: 2. CDR1 LGHDT and CDR2 YNNKEL come from the germline V gene (reference sequence). The CDR3 runs to 13 residues. The CDR3 nucleotides read TGTGCCAGCAGCCAGGACAGGGGGCAGGGCTACACCTTC. Protein product: CASSQDRGQGYTF.

The chain carries TRBV20-1 and TRBJ2-7, with unresolved D. Per germline, CDR1 DFQATT and CDR2 SNEGSKA (reference sequence). CDR3 length: 10 amino acids. The germline V and J ends were trimmed by 1 base and 6 bases, with 4 bases remaining between them. The CDR3, as DNA: TGCAGTGCTAGAGCGGGCGAGCAGTACTTC. Translated, it gives CSARAGEQYF.

This clone has just one count. CDR3 amino acids: CASSVRVNTEAFF. CDR3 in DNA: TGTGCCAGCAGCGTAAGAGTGAACACTGAAGCTTTCTTT. This chain uses TRBV9 with TRBJ1-1; D unclear. Trimming took 1 base from V and 0 from J, leaving 4 bases between them. Germline V gene sequence: CDR1 SGDLS, CDR2 YYNGEE. The CDR3 runs to 13 residues.

The V and J genes are TRBV7-2 and TRBJ1-2; 10 bases align to TRBD1. CDR1 is SGHTA, CDR2 FQGNSA, per germline. This CDR3 region has 16 residues. The trim removed 4 bases at V and 2 bases at J, leaving 7 bases unmatched. CDR3 nucleotides: TGTGCCAGCAGCTCCAGACAGGGGGCGCGGAACTATGGCTACACCTTC. Amino acid sequence: CASSSRQGARNYGYTF. The whole variable domain, filled in from reference TRBV7-2 and TRBJ1-2, reads GAGVSQSPSNKVTEKGKDVELRCDPISGHTALYWYRQSLGQGLEFLIYFQGNSAPDKSGLPSDRFSAERTGGSVSTLTIQRTQQEDSAVYLCASSSRQGARNYGYTFGSGTRLTVV.

The V and J genes are TRBV27 and TRBJ1-1, with D possibly TRBD1 on 5 matching bases. The germline V gene encodes CDR1 MNHEY and CDR2 SMNVEV (reference sequence). The CDR3 is 14 amino acids. Trimming took 3 bases from V and 5 from J, leaving 13 bases between them. The CDR3 nucleotides read TGTGCCAGCAGTTTGGCCCCGGGGGGGACTGAAGCTTTCTTT. Encoded protein: CASSLAPGGTEAFF.

The gene calls are TRBV7-2 and TRBJ1-2; 11 bases are a match to TRBD1. The CDR3 has 14 amino acids. Losses at the gene ends were 5 bases for V and 6 bases for J; bases not matched to a gene: 5. Germline assignment: CDR1 SGHTA and CDR2 FQGNSA. As DNA, the CDR3 is TGTGCCAGCAGCCCGGACAGGGGGCTGAATGGCTACACCTTC. It is translated as CASSPDRGLNGYTF.